This TCR beta chain stems from a study of T cells expressing NK-cell markers. Across the study: HCMV serostatus: most of the eight sequenced donors positive, one negative.

The CDR3 consists of 15 residues. Germline CDR1 and CDR2: SQVTM and ANQGSEA. In regard to this clonotype: The target antigen is unknown.

Study-level points and caveats: The share of CD8+ T cells held by dominant NKG2C+ clonotypes was about 1.0-7.5% in roughly 6 donors.

It was by 5'RACE template switching with UMIs that TCR beta cDNA was made. From the 5' RACE reads, TCRdb lists one entry per CDR3 protein and no DNA. Recorded for this sample: more than 120,000 distinct CDR3 sequences. The chain combines TRBV29-1 with TRBJ2-2; the TCRdb call, TRBD1, lacks DNA for checking. The clonotype originates from a man aged 18 to 30 in good health. The sample comprised blood T cells: a sorted CD56 or NKG2C T cell subset, CD4+ or CD8+ T cells, or bulk PBMC T cells (not recorded which). The CDR3 reads CSVEPQGFDTGELFF.